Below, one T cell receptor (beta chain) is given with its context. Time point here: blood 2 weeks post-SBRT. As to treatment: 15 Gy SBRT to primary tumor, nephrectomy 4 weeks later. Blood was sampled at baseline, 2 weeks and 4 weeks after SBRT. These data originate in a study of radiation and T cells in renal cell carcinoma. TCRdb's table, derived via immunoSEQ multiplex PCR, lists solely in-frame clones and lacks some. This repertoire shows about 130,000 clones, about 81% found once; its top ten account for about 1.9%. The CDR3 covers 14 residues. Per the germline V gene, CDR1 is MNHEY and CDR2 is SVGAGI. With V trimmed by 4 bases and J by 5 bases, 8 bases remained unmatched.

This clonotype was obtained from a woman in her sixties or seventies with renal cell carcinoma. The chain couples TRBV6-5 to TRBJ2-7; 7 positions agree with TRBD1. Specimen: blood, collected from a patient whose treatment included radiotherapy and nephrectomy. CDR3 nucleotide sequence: TGTGCCAGCAGTTTCCTCACAGGGGCCGACGAGCAGTACTTC. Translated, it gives CASSFLTGADEQYF.